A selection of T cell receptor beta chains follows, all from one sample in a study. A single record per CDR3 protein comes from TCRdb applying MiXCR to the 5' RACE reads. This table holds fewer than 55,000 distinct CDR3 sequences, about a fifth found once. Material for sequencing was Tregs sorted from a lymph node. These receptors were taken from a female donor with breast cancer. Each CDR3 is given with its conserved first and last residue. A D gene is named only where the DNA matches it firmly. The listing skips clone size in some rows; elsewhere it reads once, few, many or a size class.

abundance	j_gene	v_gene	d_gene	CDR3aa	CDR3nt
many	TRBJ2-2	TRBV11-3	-	CASSRTQTGELFF	TGTGCCAGCAGTCGGACCCAGACCGGGGAGCTGTTTTTT
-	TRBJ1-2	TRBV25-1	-	CTSSEPGPNYGYTF	TGTACCAGCAGTGAACCCGGGCCCAACTATGGCTACACCTTC
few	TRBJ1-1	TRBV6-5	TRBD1	CASSYGQGATEAFF	TGTGCCAGCAGTTATGGTCAGGGGGCAACTGAAGCTTTCTTT
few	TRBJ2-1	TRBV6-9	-	CASSYSYWTTNYNEQFF	TGTGCCAGCAGTTATTCGTATTGGACTACGAATTACAATGAGCAGTTCTTC
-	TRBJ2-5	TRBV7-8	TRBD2	CASSPPLRLAGGETQYF	TGTGCCAGCAGCCCCCCCCTCAGACTAGCGGGAGGAGAGACCCAGTACTTC
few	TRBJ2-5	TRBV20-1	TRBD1	CSARGTGQETQYF	TGCAGTGCTAGAGGGACAGGACAAGAGACCCAGTACTTC
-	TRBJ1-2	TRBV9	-	CASSVGKGTRGGWGYGYTF	TGTGCCAGCAGCGTAGGAAAAGGAACACGTGGAGGCTGGGGCTATGGCTACACCTTC
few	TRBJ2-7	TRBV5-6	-	CASSLGLKPYEQYF	TGTGCCAGCAGCTTGGGACTAAAACCCTACGAGCAGTACTTC
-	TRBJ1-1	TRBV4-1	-	CASSQDARDAFF	TGCGCCAGCAGCCAAGATGCTCGGGACGCTTTCTTT
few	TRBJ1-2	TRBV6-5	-	CASSYAWQGNTYGYTF	TGTGCCAGCAGTTACGCCTGGCAGGGCAATACCTATGGCTACACCTTC
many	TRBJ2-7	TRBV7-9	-	CASSLISDEQYF	TGTGCCAGCAGCTTAATATCCGACGAGCAGTACTTC
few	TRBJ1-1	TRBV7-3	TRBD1	CASSLMGGQGEAFF	TGTGCCAGCAGCTTAATGGGAGGACAGGGGGAAGCTTTCTTT
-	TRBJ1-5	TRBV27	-	CASSYEGKQPQHF	TGTGCCAGCAGTTATGAGGGGAAACAGCCCCAGCATTTT
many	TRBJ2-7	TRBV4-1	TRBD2	CASSLIGLGRAEQYF	TGCGCCAGCAGCCTTATAGGACTAGGGAGAGCCGAGCAGTACTTC
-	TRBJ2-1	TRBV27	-	CASSLTGENEQFF	TGTGCCAGCAGTTTAACTGGAGAGAATGAGCAGTTCTTC
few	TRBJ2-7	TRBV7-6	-	CASSLTPLQGYEQYF	TGTGCCAGCAGCTTAACCCCCCTACAGGGATACGAGCAGTACTTC
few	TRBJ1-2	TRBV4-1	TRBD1	CASRRTGGGGYTF	TGCGCCAGCAGACGGACAGGGGGTGGTGGCTACACCTTC
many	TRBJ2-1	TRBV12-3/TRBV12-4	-	CASSPPGEQFF	TGTGCCAGCAGTCCGCCGGGGGAGCAGTTCTTC
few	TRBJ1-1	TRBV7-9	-	CASSTKQGVYTEAFF	TGTGCCAGCAGCACTAAACAGGGTGTTTACACTGAAGCTTTCTTT
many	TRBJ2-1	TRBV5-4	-	CASSESFHEQFF	TGTGCCAGCAGCGAAAGCTTCCATGAGCAGTTCTTC
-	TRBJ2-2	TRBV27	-	CASSFLPNTGELLF	TGTGCCAGCAGCTTCCTCCCTAACACCGGGGAGCTGCTTTTT
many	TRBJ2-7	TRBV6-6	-	CASSYRDEPYEQYF	TGTGCCAGCAGTTACCGGGACGAGCCCTACGAGCAGTACTTC
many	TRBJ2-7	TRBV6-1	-	CASSEVGSLDEQYF	TGTGCCAGCAGTGAAGTCGGTAGCCTCGACGAGCAGTACTTC
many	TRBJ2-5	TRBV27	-	CASSANRYQETQYF	TGTGCCAGCAGTGCCAACAGATACCAAGAGACCCAGTACTTC
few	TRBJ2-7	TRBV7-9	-	CASSIGGYEQYF	TGTGCCAGCAGCATAGGGGGGTACGAGCAGTACTTC
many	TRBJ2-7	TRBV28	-	CASTRVYLGEQYF	TGTGCCAGCACCCGAGTCTACCTTGGGGAGCAGTACTTC
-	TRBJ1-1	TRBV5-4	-	CASSFGGTNTEAFF	TGTGCCAGCAGCTTCGGGGGGACGAACACTGAAGCTTTCTTT
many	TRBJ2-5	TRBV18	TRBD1	CASSQGAPAETQYF	TGTGCCAGCTCCCAGGGGGCTCCGGCGGAGACCCAGTACTTC
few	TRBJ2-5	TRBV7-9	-	CASGPRYGQETQYF	TGTGCCAGCGGCCCACGATACGGGCAAGAGACCCAGTACTTC
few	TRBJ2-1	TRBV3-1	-	CASSQVQQGGDEQFF	TGTGCCAGCAGCCAAGTTCAACAGGGAGGGGATGAGCAGTTCTTC
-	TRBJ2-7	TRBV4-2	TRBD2	CASSQLTSGDYEQYF	TGTGCCAGCAGCCAACTGACTAGCGGGGACTACGAGCAGTACTTC
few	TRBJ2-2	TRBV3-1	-	CASSSPRENTGELFF	TGTGCCAGCAGCTCCCCGCGGGAAAACACCGGGGAGCTGTTTTTT
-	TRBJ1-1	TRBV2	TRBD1	CASLGTGEMGDTEAFF	TGTGCCAGCTTAGGGACAGGGGAGATGGGTGACACTGAAGCTTTCTTT
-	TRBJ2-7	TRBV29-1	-	CGVEGTPYEQYF	TGCGGCGTTGAGGGGACGCCTTACGAGCAGTACTTC
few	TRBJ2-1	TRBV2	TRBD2	CASIQREGQSSYNEQFF	TGTGCCAGCATTCAGCGGGAGGGCCAAAGTAGCTACAATGAGCAGTTCTTC